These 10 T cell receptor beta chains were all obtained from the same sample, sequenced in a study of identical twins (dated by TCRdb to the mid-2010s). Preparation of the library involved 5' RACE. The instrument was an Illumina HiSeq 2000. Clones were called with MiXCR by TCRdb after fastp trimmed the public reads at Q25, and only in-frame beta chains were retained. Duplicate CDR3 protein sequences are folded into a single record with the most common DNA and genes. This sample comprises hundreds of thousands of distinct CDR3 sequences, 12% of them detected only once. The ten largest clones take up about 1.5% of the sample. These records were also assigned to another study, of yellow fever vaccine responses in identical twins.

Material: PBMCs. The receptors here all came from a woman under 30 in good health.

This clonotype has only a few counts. The DNA for the CDR3 is TGTGCCAGCAGCACCGCGGACAGAACCTACAATGAGCAGTTCTTC. Translating it yields CASSTADRTYNEQFF. This rearrangement joins TRBV7-2 to TRBJ2-1; D might be TRBD1 (6 bases). This CDR3 has 15 amino acids. Per the germline V gene, CDR1 is SGHTA and CDR2 is FQGNSA. Deletions cut 5 bases from V and 2 bases from J, with 13 bases between.

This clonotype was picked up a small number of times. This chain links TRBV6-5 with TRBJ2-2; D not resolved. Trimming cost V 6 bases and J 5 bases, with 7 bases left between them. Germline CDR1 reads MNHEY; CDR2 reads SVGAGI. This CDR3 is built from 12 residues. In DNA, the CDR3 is TGTGCCAGCAGAACTTGGACCGGGGAGCTGTTTTTT. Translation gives CASRTWTGELFF.

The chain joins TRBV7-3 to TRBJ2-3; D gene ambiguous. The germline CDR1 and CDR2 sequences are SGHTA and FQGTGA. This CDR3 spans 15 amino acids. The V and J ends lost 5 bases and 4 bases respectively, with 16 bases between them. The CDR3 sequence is CASSQNGRASDTQYF. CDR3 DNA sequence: TGTGCCAGCAGCCAAAACGGACGGGCCTCAGATACGCAGTATTTT. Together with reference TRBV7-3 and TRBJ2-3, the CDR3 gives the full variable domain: GAGVSQTPSNKVTEKGKYVELRCDPISGHTALYWYRQSLGQGPEFLIYFQGTGAADDSGLPNDRFFAVRPEGSVSTLKIQRTERGDSAVYLCASSQNGRASDTQYFGPGTRLTVL.

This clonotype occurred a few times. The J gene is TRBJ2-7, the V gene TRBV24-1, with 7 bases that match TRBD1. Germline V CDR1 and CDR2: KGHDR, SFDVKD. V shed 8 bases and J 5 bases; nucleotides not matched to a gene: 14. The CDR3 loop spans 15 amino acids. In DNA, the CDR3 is TGTGCCACCACCCGAACCTTTGACAGGGACCACGAGCAGTACTTC. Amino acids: CATTRTFDRDHEQYF.

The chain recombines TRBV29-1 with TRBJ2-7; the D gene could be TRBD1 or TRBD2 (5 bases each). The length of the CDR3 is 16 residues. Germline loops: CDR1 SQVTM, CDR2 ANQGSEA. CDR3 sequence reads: CSVGPDPGPHAYELYV. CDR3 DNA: TGCAGCGTTGGTCCCGACCCGGGACCCCACGCCTACGAGCTGTACGTC.

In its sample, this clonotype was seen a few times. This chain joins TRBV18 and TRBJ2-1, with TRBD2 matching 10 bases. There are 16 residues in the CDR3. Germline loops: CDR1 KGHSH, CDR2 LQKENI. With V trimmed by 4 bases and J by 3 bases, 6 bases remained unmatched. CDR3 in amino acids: CASSLTSGNNYNEQFF. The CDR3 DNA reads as TGTGCCAGCTCACTTACTAGCGGGAACAACTACAATGAGCAGTTCTTC.

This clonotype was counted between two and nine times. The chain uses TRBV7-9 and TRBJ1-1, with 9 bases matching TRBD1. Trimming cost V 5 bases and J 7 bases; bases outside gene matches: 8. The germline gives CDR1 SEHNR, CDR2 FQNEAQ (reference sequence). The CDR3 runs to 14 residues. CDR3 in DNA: TGTGCCAGCAGCCAGGGACAGGGAACTTATGAAGCTTTCTTT. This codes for CASSQGQGTYEAFF.

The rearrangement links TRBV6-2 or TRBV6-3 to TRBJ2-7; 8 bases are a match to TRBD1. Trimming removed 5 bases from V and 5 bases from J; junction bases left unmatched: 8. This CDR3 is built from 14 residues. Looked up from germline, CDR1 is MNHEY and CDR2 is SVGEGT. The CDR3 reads CASSDSDREHEQYV. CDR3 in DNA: TGTGCCAGCAGTGATTCGGACAGGGAACACGAGCAGTACGTC.

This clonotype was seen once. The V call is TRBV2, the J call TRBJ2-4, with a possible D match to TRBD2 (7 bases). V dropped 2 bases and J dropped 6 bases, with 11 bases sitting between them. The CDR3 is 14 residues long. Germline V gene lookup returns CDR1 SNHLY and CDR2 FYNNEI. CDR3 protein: CASSESGGRNIQYF. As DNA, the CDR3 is TGTGCCAGCAGTGAATCCGGGGGGCGAAACATTCAGTACTTC.

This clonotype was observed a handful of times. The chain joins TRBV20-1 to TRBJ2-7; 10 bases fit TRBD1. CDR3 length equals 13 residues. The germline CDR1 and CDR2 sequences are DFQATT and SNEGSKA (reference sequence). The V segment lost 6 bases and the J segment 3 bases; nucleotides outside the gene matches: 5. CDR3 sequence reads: CSALGTGDYEQYV. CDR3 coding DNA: TGCAGTGCCCTCGGGACAGGGGACTACGAGCAGTACGTC.